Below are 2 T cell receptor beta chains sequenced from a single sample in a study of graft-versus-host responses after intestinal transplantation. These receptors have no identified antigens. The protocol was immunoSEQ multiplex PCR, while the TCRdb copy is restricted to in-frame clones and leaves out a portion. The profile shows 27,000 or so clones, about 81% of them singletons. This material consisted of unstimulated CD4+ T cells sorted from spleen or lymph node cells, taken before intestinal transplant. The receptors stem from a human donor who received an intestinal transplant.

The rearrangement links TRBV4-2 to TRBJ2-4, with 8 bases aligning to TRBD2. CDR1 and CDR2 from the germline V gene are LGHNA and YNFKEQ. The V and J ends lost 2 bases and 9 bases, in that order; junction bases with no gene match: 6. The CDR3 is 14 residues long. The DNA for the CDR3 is TGTGCCAGCAGCCAACCCGGGACTAGTGTCATTCAGTACTTC. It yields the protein CASSQPGTSVIQYF.

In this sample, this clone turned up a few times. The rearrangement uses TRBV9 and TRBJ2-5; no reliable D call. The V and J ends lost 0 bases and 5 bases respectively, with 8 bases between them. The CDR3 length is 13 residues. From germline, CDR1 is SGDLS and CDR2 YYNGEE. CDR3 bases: TGTGCCAGCAGCGTAGACCTCCGGGAGACCCAGTACTTC. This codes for CASSVDLRETQYF.